The source of this T cell receptor (beta chain) is a study of blood T cell repertoires in COVID-19. Study background: The origin of the acute and convalescent COVID-19 samples was the United States, Italy and Spain. PBMCs, B-cell-depleted T cells, or T cells provided the cDNA or gDNA that made up the material.

The CDR3 contains 13 residues. V lost 7 bases, J lost 1 base, and 10 bases lay in between. CDR1 and CDR2 (germline): SNHLY, FYNNEI. Authors' methods: The assay estimated nucleated cells by amplifying reference gene primers. The method was immunoSEQ multiplex PCR; TCRdb's version includes in-frame clones alone and lacks a portion of them. That table furnishes V, J and clone size, whereas the DNA furnished D and trimming. The profile covers 80,000 to 100,000 clones, with 75% to 95% appearing a single time and 1.7% taken by the ten largest. This TCR derives from a man between 60 and 75 years old with acute or convalescent COVID-19. The chain joins TRBV2 to TRBJ1-1; D remains ambiguous. Input material: peripheral blood. CDR3 amino acids: CASILGRNTEAFF. The CDR3 DNA is TGTGCCAGCATATTGGGCAGGAACACTGAAGCTTTCTTT. Full variable domain (remainder filled in from reference TRBV2 and TRBJ1-1): EPEVTQTPSHQVTQMGQEVILRCVPISNHLYFYWYRQILGQKVEFLVSFYNNEISEKSEIFDDQFSVERPDGSNFTLKIRSTKLEDSAMYFCASILGRNTEAFFGQGTRLTVV.